The 8 T cell receptor beta chains below come from one sample, sequenced in a study of T cell responses to AZD1222 COVID-19 vaccine. Here immunoSEQ multiplex PCR was the method, and the copy in TCRdb shows in-frame clones only, minus some. The sample has over 100,000 clones, 92% seen once; the top ten hold roughly 1.8%. The starting material was peripheral blood, obtained on day 0 of AZD1222 vaccination. All receptors come from an adult in good health.

The V call is TRBV7-9, the J call TRBJ1-1; D is perhaps TRBD1 (6 bases). CDR3 length equals 13 residues. Trimming took 5 bases from V and 1 from J, leaving 8 bases between them. The germline gives CDR1 SEHNR, CDR2 FQNEAQ (reference sequence). Written as DNA, the CDR3 is TGTGCCAGCAGCGGGGGGGCGAACACTGAAGCTTTCTTT. Protein sequence: CASSGGANTEAFF.

The chain combines TRBV18 with TRBJ1-1, with 11 bases that match TRBD1. There are 15 residues in the CDR3. V lost 5 bases to trimming and J lost 0 bases; unmatched junction nucleotides: 2. CDR1 is KGHSH and CDR2 is LQKENI in the germline V gene. The CDR3 is CASSGQGAVNTEAFF. The CDR3 nucleotides are TGTGCCAGCTCAGGACAGGGGGCAGTGAACACTGAAGCTTTCTTT.

The chain couples TRBV9 to TRBJ1-2; possible D gene TRBD1, 5 bases. Between the trimmed V and J ends, which lost 3 bases and 0 bases, there was a span of 12 bases. This CDR3 region has 15 residues. CDR1 SGDLS and CDR2 YYNGEE come from the germline V gene. CDR3 coding DNA: TGTGCCAGCAGCGGACCCCAGGGAGCTAACTATGGCTACACCTTC. It encodes CASSGPQGANYGYTF. Full variable domain (rest looked up from reference TRBV9 and TRBJ1-2): DSGVTQTPKHLITATGQRVTLRCSPRSGDLSVYWYQQSLDQGLQFLIQYYNGEERAKGNILERFSAQQFPDLHSELNLSSLELGDSALYFCASSGPQGANYGYTFGSGTRLTVV.

This clone was recorded only once. The chain couples TRBV7-2 to TRBJ1-6, with a weak D call TRBD1 (6 bases). Germline V gene lookup returns CDR1 SGHTA and CDR2 FQGNSA. This CDR3 spans 15 amino acids. V lost 1 base and J 8 bases, leaving 12 bases between the germline ends. DNA for the CDR3: TGTGCCAGCAGCTTAGGGCCGGCAGGGGATTCACCCCTCCACTTT. Encoded protein: CASSLGPAGDSPLHF.

The chain has TRBV28 and TRBJ1-1, with 7 bases that match TRBD1. CDR1 and CDR2 (germline): MDHEN, SYDVKM. This CDR3 has 13 amino acids. Losses at the gene ends were 6 bases for V and 6 bases for J; bases not matched to a gene: 7. In DNA form, the CDR3 reads TGTGCCAGCAGAACGACAGGGAGGGCTGAAGCTTTCTTT. Protein sequence: CASRTTGRAEAFF.

The chain employs TRBV3-1 (or the pseudogene TRBV3-2) and TRBJ1-2; 7 bases line up with TRBD1. Germline V gives CDR1 LGHDT, CDR2 YNNKEL (reference sequence). CDR3 size: 15 residues. V shed 6 bases, J shed 3 bases, and the junction held 10 bases outside the gene matches. The CDR3 protein is CASRPSTGNYYGYTF. CDR3 nucleotide sequence: TGTGCCAGCAGACCTTCGACAGGGAACTACTATGGCTACACCTTC.

This clone was detected only once. The V and J genes are TRBV7-9 and TRBJ2-1; D possibly corresponds to TRBD2 (6 bases). Germline assignment: CDR1 SEHNR and CDR2 FQNEAQ (reference sequence). This CDR3 has 13 residues. Trimming shortened V by 6 bases and J by 6 bases, and 12 bases separated the two germline ends. CDR3 DNA sequence: TGTGCCAGCAGGTTGGGGGGACCCAATGAGCAGTTCTTC. Its protein product is CASRLGGPNEQFF.

The chain joins TRBV19 to TRBJ2-1; 10 positions agree with TRBD1. Germline trimming cut 5 bases from V and 10 bases from J; bases unmatched to any gene: 14. CDR3 size: 16 residues. CDR1 and CDR2 from the germline V gene are LNHDA and SQIVND (reference sequence). CDR3 loop: CASSGGLTGGLGEQFF. Written as DNA, the CDR3 is TGTGCCAGTAGTGGGGGCTTGACAGGGGGCCTGGGGGAGCAGTTCTTC. Together with reference TRBV19 and TRBJ2-1, the CDR3 gives the full variable domain: DGGITQSPKYLFRKEGQNVTLSCEQNLNHDAMYWYRQDPGQGLRLIYYSQIVNDFQKGDIAEGYSVSREKKESFPLTVTSAQKNPTAFYLCASSGGLTGGLGEQFFGPGTRLTVL.